The 26 T cell receptor beta chains given below trace back to one sample, sequenced in a study of cytomegalovirus exposure and HLA in healthy donors. This PCR relied on a set of 60 Vbeta primers and 13 Jbeta primers. Measured with immunoSEQ multiplex PCR; TCRdb has only the in-frame clones, and not every one. In all, the sample yields more than 140,000 clones. The sample consisted of PBMCs. These receptor sequences come from a woman aged 18-30 years in good health and CMV-seronegative.

The V gene is TRBV12-5, the J gene TRBJ2-5; tentative D call: TRBD1 (5 bases). Trimming cost V 6 bases and J 2 bases, with 10 bases left between them. The germline V gene has CDR1 LGHNT and CDR2 FRNRAP. The length of the CDR3 is 13 residues. This CDR3 reads CASGPQEQETQYF. CDR3 sequence (DNA): TGTGCTAGTGGCCCACAGGAACAAGAGACCCAGTACTTC.

This chain connects TRBV27 to TRBJ1-4; TRBD1 aligns across 8 bases. The trim removed 4 bases at V and 11 bases at J, leaving 9 bases unmatched. The CDR3 extends over 14 amino acids. Germline V CDR1 and CDR2: MNHEY, SMNVEV (reference sequence). The CDR3 bases are TGTGCCAGCAGTTCGACAGGGGCGAGGCAGAAACTGTTTTTT. It encodes CASSSTGARQKLFF.

The chain couples TRBV9 to TRBJ2-3; D perhaps matches TRBD2 (5 bases). CDR1 is SGDLS and CDR2 is YYNGEE in the germline V gene. CDR3 length equals 14 residues. Trimming left V 3 bases short and J 5 bases short, with 13 bases between. CDR3: CASSERLARDTQYF. The DNA for the CDR3 is TGTGCCAGCAGCGAAAGGCTAGCCCGAGATACGCAGTATTTT.

The rearrangement links TRBV25-1 to TRBJ2-1; TRBD2 matches 9 bases. Looked up from germline, CDR1 is MGHDK and CDR2 is SYGVNS. The V and J ends lost 4 bases and 3 bases, in that order; junction bases with no gene match: 7. CDR3 size: 16 residues. In nucleotides, the CDR3 is TGTGCCAGCAGTGGACCCGGGACTAGCTTCTACAATGAGCAGTTCTTC. The encoded protein is CASSGPGTSFYNEQFF.

The V call is TRBV12-5, the J call TRBJ1-1, with TRBD1 as a possible D gene (6 bases). The CDR3 contains 14 residues. CDR1 is LGHNT, CDR2 FRNRAP, per germline. Trimming shortened V by 1 base and J by 6 bases, and 12 bases separated the two germline ends. The CDR3 DNA reads as TGTGCTAGTGGTTTGGGAGGGGGGGGATCTGAAGCTTTCTTT. Translated: CASGLGGGGSEAFF.

The chain carries TRBV30 and TRBJ2-2; D might be TRBD1 (5 bases). The CDR3 length is 13 residues. CDR1 and CDR2 (germline): GTSNPN, SVGIG (reference sequence). Between the trimmed V and J ends, which lost 3 bases and 4 bases, there was a span of 9 bases. CDR3 residues: CAWRFRGTGELFF. In nucleotides, the CDR3 is TGTGCCTGGAGGTTTAGGGGCACCGGGGAGCTGTTTTTT.

V is TRBV19 and J is TRBJ2-5, with TRBD1 as a possible D gene (5 bases). CDR1 is LNHDA and CDR2 is SQIVND in the germline V gene (reference sequence). CDR3 length: 15 residues. V was trimmed by 3 bases and J by 2 bases, leaving 13 bases between them. The CDR3 spells CASSISPTGQETQYF. The DNA of the CDR3 is TGTGCCAGTAGTATTTCCCCCACAGGTCAAGAGACCCAGTACTTC. Using reference TRBV19 and TRBJ2-5 for the parts outside the CDR3, the full variable domain is DGGITQSPKYLFRKEGQNVTLSCEQNLNHDAMYWYRQDPGQGLRLIYYSQIVNDFQKGDIAEGYSVSREKKESFPLTVTSAQKNPTAFYLCASSISPTGQETQYFGPGTRLLVL.

This chain joins TRBV12-5 and TRBJ2-7; 8 nucleotides agree with TRBD1. Per the germline V gene, CDR1 is LGHNT and CDR2 is FRNRAP. The trim removed 5 bases at V and 5 bases at J, leaving 14 bases unmatched. This CDR3 has 16 residues. The CDR3 sequence is CASGPPPFDRGDEQYV. Written as DNA, the CDR3 is TGTGCTAGTGGTCCCCCCCCGTTTGACAGGGGAGACGAGCAGTACGTC.

The gene calls are TRBV23-1 and TRBJ1-1, with no clear D. TRBV23-1 is an open reading frame, and its role is uncertain. V was cut by 2 bases and J by 3 bases, with 10 bases left in between. CDR3 length: 14 amino acids. The CDR3 here is CASSQGGEDTEAFF. The CDR3 DNA sequence: TGCGCCAGCAGTCAAGGTGGGGAGGACACTGAAGCTTTCTTT.

The chain has TRBV2 and TRBJ2-7; tentative D call: TRBD2 (5 bases). Between the trimmed V and J ends, which lost 3 bases and 4 bases, there was a span of 16 bases. Germline CDR1 reads SNHLY; CDR2 reads FYNNEI. This CDR3 spans 15 amino acids. The DNA for the CDR3 is TGTGCCAGCAGTGATCGAGGGTTCAGTATATACGAGCAGTACTTC. Protein: CASSDRGFSIYEQYF.

About this clone itself: A junction end diverges from the germline sequence, so it may reflect a read error. V usage is TRBV30 and J usage is TRBJ2-7, with 7 bases aligning to TRBD2. The germline V gene encodes CDR1 GTSNPN and CDR2 SVGIG (reference sequence). This CDR3 contains 15 residues. The CDR3 coding sequence is TGTGCCTGGGGTGTGGGGCCAGCGGGGACCTACGAGCAGTACTTC. This sequence encodes CAWGVGPAGTYEQYF.

The rearrangement uses TRBV7-9 and TRBJ2-7; 9 nucleotides agree with TRBD1. This CDR3 contains 15 residues. Germline CDR1 reads SEHNR; CDR2 reads FQNEAQ (reference sequence). V lost 4 bases and J lost 6; bases outside the gene matches: 10. CDR3 sequence (DNA): TGTGCCAGCAGCTCATTGGACAGGGGTGCGTCCGAGCAGTACTTC. This sequence encodes CASSSLDRGASEQYF.

This chain links TRBV30 with TRBJ2-1; 8 positions agree with TRBD2. V dropped 3 bases and J dropped 4; count of bases not matched to a gene: 11. Looked up from germline, CDR1 is GTSNPN and CDR2 is SVGIG (reference sequence). The CDR3 sequence is 16 residues long. CDR3 bases: TGTGCCTGGAGCGTACGTCGTCAGCGGGGGTACAATGAGCAGTTCTTC. Protein sequence: CAWSVRRQRGYNEQFF.

The V call is TRBV7-3, the J call TRBJ1-1; no clear D gene. Deletions cut 2 bases from V and 3 bases from J, with 7 bases between. The V gene's germline CDR1 is SGHTA and CDR2 FQGTGA. The CDR3 loop spans 13 amino acids. The CDR3 DNA follows: TGTGCCAGCAGCTTAGTACCGGACACTGAAGCTTTCTTT. Its protein is CASSLVPDTEAFF.

V is TRBV6-5 and J is TRBJ2-7; 11 bases align to TRBD2. The CDR3 totals 15 residues. The germline CDR1 and CDR2 sequences are MNHEY and SVGAGI. J gave up 6 bases and V 2 bases, and 6 bases lay outside the gene matches. CDR3 region: CASSYTSGSLGEQYF. CDR3 nucleotide sequence: TGTGCCAGCAGTTACACTAGCGGGAGTCTGGGCGAGCAGTACTTC.

As regards this clone: Sequence at one end of the junction differs from germline and may be a read error. The chain couples TRBV5-1 to TRBJ1-2; 11 bases are a match to TRBD1. The CDR3 has 12 residues. Per germline, CDR1 SGHRS and CDR2 YFSETQ. CDR3: CASSYTGTGGCF. In nucleotides, the CDR3 is TGTGCCAGCAGCTATACCGGGACAGGGGGGTGCTTC.

This sequence joins TRBV7-3 and TRBJ1-1; 7 bases are a match to TRBD1. CDR1 SGHTA and CDR2 FQGTGA come from the germline V gene. V shed 1 base and J 8 bases; nucleotides not matched to a gene: 7. CDR3 length: 14 amino acids. The CDR3 reads CASSLNPRDSEAFF. The CDR3 region has the DNA TGTGCCAGCAGCTTAAATCCCCGGGACAGCGAAGCTTTCTTT.

The chain links TRBV7-9 to TRBJ2-7; 11 nucleotides align to TRBD2. From germline, CDR1 is SEHNR and CDR2 FQNEAQ (reference sequence). After removal of 9 bases from V and 1 base from J, the junction contained 14 bases not matched to a gene. The CDR3 extends over 17 amino acids. This chain's CDR3 is CARTGTSGSKASYEQYF. CDR3 coding DNA: TGTGCCAGGACCGGGACTAGCGGTTCTAAGGCTTCCTACGAGCAGTACTTC.

In nucleotides, the CDR3 is TGTGCCAGCAGCTTCGACAGGGGAGGTGAAAAACTGTTTTTT. Protein product: CASSFDRGGEKLFF. This chain joins TRBV7-4 and TRBJ1-4; TRBD1 aligns across 8 bases. The CDR3 sequence is 14 residues long. Germline values: CDR1 SGHVT, CDR2 SQSDAQ. V lost 3 bases and J lost 7; bases outside the gene matches: 4.

The chain joins TRBV19 to TRBJ1-1; no reliable D call. The CDR3 is 13 residues long. V lost 5 bases, J lost 4 bases, and 11 bases lay in between. CDR1 and CDR2 from the germline V gene are LNHDA and SQIVND (reference sequence). The CDR3 here is CASSARLLTEAFF. The CDR3 region has the DNA TGTGCCAGTAGTGCCCGACTTCTCACTGAAGCTTTCTTT. Drawing the rest from reference TRBV19 and TRBJ1-1, the complete variable domain is DGGITQSPKYLFRKEGQNVTLSCEQNLNHDAMYWYRQDPGQGLRLIYYSQIVNDFQKGDIAEGYSVSREKKESFPLTVTSAQKNPTAFYLCASSARLLTEAFFGQGTRLTVV.

The chain employs TRBV2 and TRBJ1-2; TRBD1 agrees at 10 bases. With 3 bases clipped from V and 6 bases from J, the junction kept 4 bases outside the gene matches. CDR1 and CDR2 from the germline V gene are SNHLY and FYNNEI. The CDR3 extends over 14 amino acids. The CDR3 loop reads CASSDSDRGNGYTF. The CDR3 DNA reads TGTGCCAGCAGTGACTCGGACAGGGGGAATGGCTACACCTTC.

The CDR3 spells CASSPPGQGMTGELFF. The CDR3 DNA follows: TGTGCCAGCAGCCCCCCCGGACAGGGAATGACCGGGGAGCTGTTTTTT. The chain combines TRBV7-9 with TRBJ2-2; 8 positions agree with TRBD1. CDR1 and CDR2 (germline): SEHNR, FQNEAQ (reference sequence). Germline trimming cut 5 bases from V and 5 bases from J; bases unmatched to any gene: 10. The CDR3 consists of 16 residues.

The chain uses TRBV11-2 and TRBJ2-1; 11 bases align to TRBD2. The CDR3 has 16 amino acids. The J segment lost 8 bases and the V segment lost 7 bases, leaving 13 bases of the junction unmatched. The germline V gene encodes CDR1 SGHAT and CDR2 FQNNGV. Here the CDR3 DNA reads TGTGCCAGCAAACCGACCCGACTAGCGGGATTCTATGAGCAGTTCTTC. This encodes CASKPTRLAGFYEQFF.

J is TRBJ2-1 and V is TRBV5-1; 10 nucleotides match TRBD2. In germline, CDR1 is SGHRS, CDR2 YFSETQ. This CDR3 has 16 amino acids. Trimming removed 3 bases from V and 6 bases from J; junction bases left unmatched: 9. The CDR3 DNA reads TGCGCCAGCAGCTGGTCCAGCGGGAGGGCCCTCAATGAGCAGTTCTTC. Translation gives CASSWSSGRALNEQFF.

The J gene is TRBJ2-5, the V gene TRBV7-8; D perhaps matches TRBD2 (5 bases). Germline loops: CDR1 SGHVS, CDR2 FQNEAQ. Deletions cut 5 bases from V and 3 bases from J, with 13 bases between. CDR3 size: 14 residues. In DNA, the CDR3 is TGTGCCAGCAGCCCTCGGCGGGCGAAAGAGACCCAGTACTTC. Its protein is CASSPRRAKETQYF. Full variable domain (rest looked up from reference TRBV7-8 and TRBJ2-5): GAGVSQSPRYKVAKRGQDVALRCDPISGHVSLFWYQQALGQGPEFLTYFQNEAQLDKSGLPSDRFFAERPEGSVSTLKIQRTQQEDSAVYLCASSPRRAKETQYFGPGTRLLVL.

This chain joins TRBV5-6 and TRBJ2-5; perhaps TRBD1 as D (6 bases). The end of the DNA is better explained by TRBJ2-7, so the J call may be wrong. The CDR3 spans 15 residues. The germline V gene has CDR1 SGHDT and CDR2 YYEEEE. CDR3 DNA: TGTGCCAGCAGCTCGTCCGGGACATATTCCTACGAGCAGTACTTC. It translates to CASSSSGTYSYEQYF.